One sample yielded the 3 T cell receptor beta chains listed below, sequenced in a study of Tregs in tolerant kidney transplant recipients. Data came from immunoSEQ multiplex PCR; TCRdb stores just in-frame clones and leaves some out. The table includes roughly 69,000 clones, 98% detected once. Here the sequenced sample was Tregs from blood, taken before the transplant. Receptors were obtained from a human donor who received a combined kidney and bone marrow transplant.

The chain has TRBV5-1 and TRBJ1-4; TRBD1 aligns across 7 bases. Germline V CDR1 and CDR2: SGHRS, YFSETQ. The CDR3 totals 16 residues. J was trimmed by 0 bases and V by 0 bases; bases with no gene match: 2. CDR3 amino acids: CASSLGQGATNEKLFF. In DNA form, the CDR3 reads TGCGCCAGCAGCTTGGGACAGGGAGCAACTAATGAAAAACTGTTTTTT.

This chain uses TRBV19 with TRBJ2-3; TRBD1 might be the D (6 bases). The CDR3 spans 15 residues. The V gene's germline CDR1 is LNHDA and CDR2 SQIVND (reference sequence). The V end lost 1 base, the J end lost 5 bases, and 13 bases lay between the germline ends. CDR3 region: CASSIGGRYRDTQYF. CDR3 in DNA: TGTGCCAGTAGTATAGGGGGGCGTTACCGAGATACGCAGTATTTT.

The chain joins TRBV27 to TRBJ1-5, with D possibly TRBD1 on 5 matching bases. Germline V CDR1 and CDR2: MNHEY, SMNVEV (reference sequence). This CDR3 is 15 amino acids long. With 6 bases removed from V and 1 base from J, the gap between germline ends came to 13 bases. The CDR3 protein is CASSPRGTSNQPQHF. The CDR3 bases are TGTGCCAGCAGCCCGCGCGGGACCAGCAATCAGCCCCAGCATTTT.